This T cell receptor (beta chain) comes out of a study of cytomegalovirus exposure and HLA in healthy donors. Whole-study results and caveats: Associated with HLA alleles at 0.05 false discovery rate in a later analysis were around 17,000 TCR beta sequences. A later analysis reportedly found that, within productive TCRs, an Asian-associated ancestry cluster had fewer N-insertions than the mean observed across the roughly 610 donors.

A note on this clone: Its antigen is as yet unknown.

The PCR was carried out with 60 Vbeta primers and 13 Jbeta primers. Per the original data handling: In a later analysis, about 12 million of 65 million to 80 million unique beta chains occurred in at least two donors. Profiling relied on immunoSEQ multiplex PCR, and the TCRdb table lists in-frame clones only, not all of them. Clone size and the V and J calls come from that table; the DNA yielded D and trimming. This sample has about 130,000 clones; about four fifths occur once, and the top ten carry 0.55% to 0.85%. The receptor was isolated from a man aged 18 to 30 in good health and CMV-seronegative. Material for sequencing was PBMCs.

This CDR3 is CSVTRNTEAFF. CDR3 bases: TGCAGCGTAACGAGGAACACTGAAGCTTTCTTT. This rearrangement joins TRBV29-1 to TRBJ1-1, with D unclear. CDR1 and CDR2 from the germline V gene are SQVTM and ANQGSEA. Trimming took 6 bases from V and 1 from J, leaving 6 bases between them. This CDR3 contains 11 residues.